This T cell receptor beta chain originates from a study of OX40 agonist ivuxolimab in advanced cancers. Across the study: The mean age was roughly 60 years, ranging from about 23 to 79, with 65% to 85% of participants male.

Sequenced by immunoSEQ multiplex PCR; TCRdb stores in-frame clones only, minus some. The table lists roughly 48,000 clones, roughly 82% of them singletons. Germline values: CDR1 MNHEY, CDR2 SMNVEV (reference sequence). The V gene lost 2 bases and the J gene lost 5 bases, with 15 bases spanning the gap. The CDR3 runs to 15 residues. This sample comprised CD4+ or CD8+ T cells sorted from blood, obtained in a trial of the OX40 agonist ivuxolimab. The TCR sequence derives from an adult with an advanced solid tumor such as melanoma, head and neck, liver or kidney cancer. V usage is TRBV27 and J usage is TRBJ2-5; D may match TRBD1 or TRBD2 (6 bases each). DNA of the CDR3: TGTGCCAGCAGTTTAGGGGGGCAGGTAGTGGAGACCCAGTACTTC. Its protein product is CASSLGGQVVETQYF.